The source of this T cell receptor beta chain is a study of T cell changes during pregnancy in multiple sclerosis. Sequencing was performed with immunoSEQ multiplex PCR; in TCRdb, only in-frame clones are kept and a portion is missing. The repertoire includes almost 50,000 clones, around 94% of them detected once, and around 0.38% sits in the top ten. Trimming cost V 1 base and J 3 bases; bases outside gene matches: 7. CDR1 LGHNA and CDR2 YSLEER come from the germline V gene. The CDR3 contains 18 residues. The origin of this receptor is a female donor in good health, enrolled as a control in a pregnancy study. The input for sequencing was CD4+ T cells from peripheral blood mononuclear cells, taken in the second trimester of pregnancy. J is TRBJ2-2 and V is TRBV4-3; 11 bases align to TRBD2. The CDR3 bases are TGCGCCAGCAGCCAAGGGGTAGCGGGGGGGCCTGACACCGGGGAGCTGTTTTTT. Its translation: CASSQGVAGGPDTGELFF.